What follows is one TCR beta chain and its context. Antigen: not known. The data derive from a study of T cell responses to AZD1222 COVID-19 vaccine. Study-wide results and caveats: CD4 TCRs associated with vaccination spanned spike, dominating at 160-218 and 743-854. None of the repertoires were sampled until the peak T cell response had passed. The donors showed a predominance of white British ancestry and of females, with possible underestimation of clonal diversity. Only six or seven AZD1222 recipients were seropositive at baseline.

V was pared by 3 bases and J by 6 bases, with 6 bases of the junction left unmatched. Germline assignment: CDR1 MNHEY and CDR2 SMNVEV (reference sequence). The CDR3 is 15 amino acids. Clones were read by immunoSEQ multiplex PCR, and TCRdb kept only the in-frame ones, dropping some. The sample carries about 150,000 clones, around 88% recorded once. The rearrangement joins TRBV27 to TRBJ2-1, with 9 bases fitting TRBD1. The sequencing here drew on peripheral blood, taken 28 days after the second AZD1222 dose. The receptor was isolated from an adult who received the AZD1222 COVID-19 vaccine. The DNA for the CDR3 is TGTGCCAGCAGTTTGATCCGACAGGGGGTCAATGAGCAGTTCTTC. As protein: CASSLIRQGVNEQFF.